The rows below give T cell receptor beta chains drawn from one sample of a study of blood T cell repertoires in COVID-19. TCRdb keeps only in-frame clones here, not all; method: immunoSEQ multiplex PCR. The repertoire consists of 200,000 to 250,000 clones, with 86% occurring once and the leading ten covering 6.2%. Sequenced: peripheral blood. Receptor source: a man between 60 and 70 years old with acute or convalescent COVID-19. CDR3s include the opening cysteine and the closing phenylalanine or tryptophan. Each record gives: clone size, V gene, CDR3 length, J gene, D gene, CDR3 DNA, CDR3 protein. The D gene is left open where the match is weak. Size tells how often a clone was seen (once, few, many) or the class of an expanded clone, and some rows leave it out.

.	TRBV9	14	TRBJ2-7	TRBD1	TGTGCCAGCAGCGTCCGGGACAGGGTAACCGAGCAGTACTTC	CASSVRDRVTEQYF
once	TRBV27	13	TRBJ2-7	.	TGTGCCAGCAGTCCCGGCGGGTACCGGACGAGCCCCTTC	CASSPGGYRTSPF
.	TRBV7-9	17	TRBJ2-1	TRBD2	TGTGCCAGCAGCTTAGCGGGAGGTAGCGGGATATACAATGAGCAGTTCTTC	CASSLAGGSGIYNEQFF
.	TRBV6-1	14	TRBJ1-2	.	TGTGCCAGCAGTTTTGCAGGGGTGGGTGGTGGCTACACCTTC	CASSFAGVGGGYTF
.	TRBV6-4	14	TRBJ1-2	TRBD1	TGTGCCAGCAGTCCGGGACAGGGGAATTATGGCTACACCTTC	CASSPGQGNYGYTF
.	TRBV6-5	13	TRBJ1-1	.	TGTGCCAGCAGTCGACAGGTGGGGGCTGAAGCTTTCTTT	CASSRQVGAEAFF
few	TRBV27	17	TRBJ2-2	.	TGTGCCAGCAGTTTTATCCGGGACATCGGGATCGGCGGGGAGCTGTTTTTT	CASSFIRDIGIGGELFF
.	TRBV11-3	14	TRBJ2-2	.	TGTGCCAGCAGCTCGACAGGTGTAATCGGGGAGCTGTTTTTT	CASSSTGVIGELFF
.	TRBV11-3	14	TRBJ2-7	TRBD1	TGTGCCAGCAGCCCCGACAGGGATAGAGGCGAGCAGTACTTC	CASSPDRDRGEQYF
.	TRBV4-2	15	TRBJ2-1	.	TGTGCCAGCAGCCAAGTCAGTCAGGGTAGCCATGAGCAGTTCTTC	CASSQVSQGSHEQFF
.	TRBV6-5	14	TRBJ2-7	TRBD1	TGTGCCAGCAGACGACAGGGAACGAGCGGCGAGCAGTACTTC	CASRRQGTSGEQYF
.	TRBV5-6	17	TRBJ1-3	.	TGTGCCAGCAGCTTAAGCTCTCTGATACTCTCTGGAAACACCATATATTTT	CASSLSSLILSGNTIYF
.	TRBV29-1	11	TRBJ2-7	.	TGCAGCGTTGGAGGGGGTTACGAGCAGTACTTC	CSVGGGYEQYF
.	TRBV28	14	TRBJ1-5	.	TGTGCCAGCAGTTGGGGGGGCCCCAATCAGCCCCAGCATTTT	CASSWGGPNQPQHF
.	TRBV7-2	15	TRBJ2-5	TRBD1	TGTGCCAGCAGCTTAGGTCTCAGGGGGCTGGAGACCCAGTACTTC	CASSLGLRGLETQYF
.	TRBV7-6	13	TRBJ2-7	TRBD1	TGTGCCAGCAGCCCGGGACAGGGTGGCGAGCAGTACTTC	CASSPGQGGEQYF
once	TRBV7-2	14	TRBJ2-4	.	TGTGCCAGCAGCTTAGTCAGGGGAAGAAACATTCAGTACTTC	CASSLVRGRNIQYF
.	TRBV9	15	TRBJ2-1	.	TGTGCCAGCAGCGGTGCATCGGGGGCCTACAATGAGCAGTTCTTC	CASSGASGAYNEQFF
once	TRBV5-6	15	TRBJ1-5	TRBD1	TGTGCCAGCAGCTGGACAGGGGGTCGCAATCAGCCCCAGCATTTT	CASSWTGGRNQPQHF
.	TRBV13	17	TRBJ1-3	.	TGTGCCAGCAGCTTACGGCACTCGGAGGAGTCTGGAAACACCATATATTTT	CASSLRHSEESGNTIYF
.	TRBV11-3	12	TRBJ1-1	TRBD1	TGTGCCAGCGGCAGACAGGGGGGTGAAGCTTTCTTT	CASGRQGGEAFF
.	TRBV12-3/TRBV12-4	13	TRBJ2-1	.	TGTGCCAGCAGTCGAGACTCCTACAATGAGCAGTTCTTC	CASSRDSYNEQFF
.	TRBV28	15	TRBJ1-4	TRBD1	TGTGCCAGCAGTGTTCCGGGACAGTCTAATGAAAAACTGTTTTTT	CASSVPGQSNEKLFF
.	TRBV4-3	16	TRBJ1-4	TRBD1	TGCGCCAGCAGCCAAGATTTGGGACAGTGGGATGAAAAACTGTTTTTT	CASSQDLGQWDEKLFF
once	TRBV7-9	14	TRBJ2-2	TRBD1	TGTGCCACTTCCGGGACAGGGAACACCGGGGAGCTGTTTTTT	CATSGTGNTGELFF
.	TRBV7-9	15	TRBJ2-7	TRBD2	TGTGCCAGCAGCTTGGGACTAGCGGGAGAGGACGAGCAGTACTTC	CASSLGLAGEDEQYF
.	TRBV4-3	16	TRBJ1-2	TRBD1	TGCGCCAGCAGCCAAATCGGGGGACAGGGGATCTATGGCTACACCTTC	CASSQIGGQGIYGYTF
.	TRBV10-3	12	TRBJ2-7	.	TGTGCCATCAGTCAAGGGGGGGTCGAGCAGTACTTC	CAISQGGVEQYF
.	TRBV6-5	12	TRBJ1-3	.	TGTGCCAGCAGTCCCGGCCAGGGTAGGATATATTTT	CASSPGQGRIYF
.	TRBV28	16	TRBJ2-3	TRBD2	TGTGCCAGCAGGCGAGGGACTAGCGGGAGGACAGATACGCAGTATTTT	CASRRGTSGRTDTQYF
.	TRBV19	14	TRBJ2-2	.	TGTGCCAGTAGTATGCGACGGAGTGCCGGGGAGCTGTTTTTT	CASSMRRSAGELFF
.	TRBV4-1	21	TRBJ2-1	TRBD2	TGCGCCAGCAGCCAATCCCATTCCCCGGGACTAGCTCGTCGTTCCTACAATGAGCAGTTCTTC	CASSQSHSPGLARRSYNEQFF
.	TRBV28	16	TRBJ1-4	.	TGTGCCAGCAGTTCCAGTCGACAAGGCCTGAATGAAAAACTGTTTTTT	CASSSSRQGLNEKLFF
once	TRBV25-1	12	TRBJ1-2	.	TGTGCCAGCAGTGAATCCCTCTATGGCTACACCTTC	CASSESLYGYTF
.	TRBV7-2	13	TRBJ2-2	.	TGTGCCAGCAGCTACCTAGCTCCCGGGGAGCTGTTTTTT	CASSYLAPGELFF
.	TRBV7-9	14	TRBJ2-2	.	TGTGCCAGCAGTTACACCCAGGGATCCGGGGAGCTGTTTTTT	CASSYTQGSGELFF
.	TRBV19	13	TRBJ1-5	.	TGTGCCAGTAGTATCCGGGGCAATCAGCCCCAGCATTTT	CASSIRGNQPQHF
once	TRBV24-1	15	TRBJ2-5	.	TGTGCCACCAGTGAAGTCCGACTCAACCAAGAGACCCAGTACTTC	CATSEVRLNQETQYF
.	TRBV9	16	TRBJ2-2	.	TGTGCCAGCAGCGTAGTGTTGGGGGCCCAGACCGGGGAGCTGTTTTTT	CASSVVLGAQTGELFF
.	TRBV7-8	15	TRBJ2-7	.	TGTGCCAGCAGCTTATGGAATAGCGTCTCCTACGAGCAGTACTTC	CASSLWNSVSYEQYF
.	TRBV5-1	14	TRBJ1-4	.	TGCGCCAGCAGCTTTAGAGGGGGAAGTGAAAAACTGTTTTTT	CASSFRGGSEKLFF
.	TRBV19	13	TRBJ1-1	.	TGTGCCAGTAGTATGGCCGCGGGGGGTGAAGCTTTCTTT	CASSMAAGGEAFF
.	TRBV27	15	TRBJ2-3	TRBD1	TGTGCCAGCAGACGCACAGGGGTTAGCACAGATACGCAGTATTTT	CASRRTGVSTDTQYF
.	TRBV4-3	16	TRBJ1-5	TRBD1	TGCGCCAGCAGCCAAGGGACAGGGGATAGCAATCAGCCCCAGCATTTT	CASSQGTGDSNQPQHF
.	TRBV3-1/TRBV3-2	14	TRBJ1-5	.	TGTGCCAGCAGCCAAGTGCGGGGGACTCAGCCCCAGCATTTT	CASSQVRGTQPQHF
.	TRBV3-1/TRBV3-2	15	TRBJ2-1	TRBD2	TGTGCCAGCAGCCCTCCTACGGGAGGCATCAATGAGCAGTTCTTC	CASSPPTGGINEQFF
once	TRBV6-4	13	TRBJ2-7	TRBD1	TGTGCCAGCAGTGCGGACAGGGGGTACGAGCAGTACTTC	CASSADRGYEQYF
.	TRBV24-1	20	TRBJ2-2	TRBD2	TGTGCCACCAGTGATCCCGCCCCGGGGCTAGCGGGAGGAGTTACCGGGGAGCTGTTTTTT	CATSDPAPGLAGGVTGELFF
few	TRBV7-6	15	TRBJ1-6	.	TGTGCCAGCAGCTCCGAACCGGACAGTAATTCACCCCTCCACTTT	CASSSEPDSNSPLHF
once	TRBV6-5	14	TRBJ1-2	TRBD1	TGTGCCAGCAATCCCGGGACAGGGGCTGTCGGCTACACCTTC	CASNPGTGAVGYTF
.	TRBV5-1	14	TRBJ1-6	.	TGCGCCAGCAGCTTGCAGGAAATCAATTCACCCCTCCACTTT	CASSLQEINSPLHF
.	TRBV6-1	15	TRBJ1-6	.	TGTGCCAGCAAGCCGGGACAAGATAGTAATTCACCCCTCCACTTT	CASKPGQDSNSPLHF
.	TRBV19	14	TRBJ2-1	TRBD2	TGTGCCAGTAGTATGAGCGGGAGTTACAATGAGCAGTTCTTC	CASSMSGSYNEQFF